The clone carrying this TCR beta chain was seen a handful of times. These data are taken from a study of blood T cell repertoires in COVID-19. Study overall: Material from acute and convalescent COVID-19 was sourced from the United States, Italy and Spain. PBMCs, B-cell-depleted T cells, or T cells provided the cDNA or gDNA that made up the material.

The table came from immunoSEQ multiplex PCR; TCRdb's copy has only in-frame clones and leaves some out. This sample has some 64,000 clones; over 75% occur once, and the top ten carry less than 4.5%. Trimming stripped 0 bases from V and 4 bases from J, with 8 bases between. Germline assignment: CDR1 SGHDT and CDR2 YYEEEE. The CDR3 runs 14 residues. The clonotype was recovered from a man aged 45 to 65 with active COVID-19. Sequenced material: peripheral blood. This chain links TRBV5-6 with TRBJ2-1; D gene ambiguous. CDR3 sequence (DNA): TGTGCCAGCAGCTTGGTGTCGGAGTACAATGAGCAGTTCTTC. As protein: CASSLVSEYNEQFF.